The 21 T cell receptor beta chains presented below share a single source sample, sequenced in a study of beta chain features in type 1 diabetes (dated by TCRdb to the late 2010s). These receptors' targets are unknown. Broader findings and caveats from the paper: In all four CD4+ subsets, TCRB CDR3 length was moderately but significantly shorter in type 1 diabetes patients.

The method was the immunoSEQ multiplex PCR assay. All of the isolated RNA was reverse transcribed with the High Capacity cDNA Reverse Transcription Kit, so expressed TCRB transcripts were sequenced. As stored in TCRdb, this immuneACCESS dataset retains in-frame rearrangements with V and J assigned. A fraction of the clones does not appear; measured against another copy, unresolved V genes explain less than half of the discrepancy, and the remainder lacks a known reason. In all, the sample holds approximately 57,000 clones, and around half of those were seen once. Clones ranked in the top ten supply 2% to 3% of the sample. The specimen sequenced was Tregs from blood. What this sample's cell subset or site label stands for: regulatory CD4+ T cells. Receptors originate from a woman aged 40 to 50 with type 1 diabetes.

This chain links TRBV10-3 with TRBJ2-3, with no clear D. The CDR3 has 14 amino acids. Trimming left V 2 bases short and J 4 bases short, with 10 bases between. Looked up from germline, CDR1 is ENHRY and CDR2 is SYGVKD. CDR3 bases: TGTGCCATCAGTGAGGGCAGGTTTTCAGATACGCAGTATTTT. Residues: CAISEGRFSDTQYF.

The rearrangement links TRBV28 to TRBJ2-7, with 11 positions matching TRBD2. The CDR3 contains 14 residues. CDR1 is MDHEN and CDR2 is SYDVKM in the germline V gene. Germline trimming cut 5 bases from V and 4 bases from J; bases unmatched to any gene: 4. CDR3 sequence: CASSATSGKYEQYF. The CDR3 DNA sequence: TGTGCCAGCAGTGCGACTAGCGGGAAATACGAGCAGTACTTC.

The chain recombines TRBV10-3 with TRBJ2-7, with 7 bases identical to TRBD1. Looked up from germline, CDR1 is ENHRY and CDR2 is SYGVKD. This CDR3 has 13 residues. V trimming: 5 bases; J trimming: 3 bases; junction bases outside the gene matches: 4. CDR3 DNA: TGTGCCATCAGTCAAGGGGGCGGCTACGAGCAGTACTTC. The encoded protein is CAISQGGGYEQYF.

The CDR3 region is CASSVLPDEQFF. The CDR3 nucleotides are TGTGCCAGTAGTGTTCTCCCGGATGAGCAGTTCTTC. The chain combines TRBV19 with TRBJ2-1; the D is unclear. Germline CDR1 LNHDA, CDR2 SQIVND (reference sequence). Trimming took 5 bases from V and 8 from J, leaving 10 bases between them. The CDR3 consists of 12 residues.

The chain links TRBV29-1 to TRBJ2-7; D might be TRBD1 (5 bases). The germline CDR1 and CDR2 sequences are SQVTM and ANQGSEA. Trimming left V 5 bases short and J 3 bases short, with 8 bases between. This CDR3 is 11 amino acids long. This CDR3 is CSVLRGYEQYF. In nucleotides, the CDR3 is TGCAGCGTTTTAAGGGGCTACGAGCAGTACTTC.

V and J are TRBV4-3 and TRBJ2-1, with D possibly being TRBD2 (5 bases). Trimming removed 5 bases from V and 0 bases from J, with 20 bases in between. Germline CDR1 reads LGHNA; CDR2 reads YSLEER. CDR3 length equals 18 residues. CDR3 in DNA: TGCGCCAGCAGCAGCCCCCTTTGGAGCGGTAGCTCCTACAATGAGCAGTTCTTC. Translation: CASSSPLWSGSSYNEQFF.

This clone is judged medium-sized. The chain is built from TRBV7-2 and TRBJ2-2, with D maybe TRBD1 (6 bases). Germline V gene data show CDR1 as SGHTA and CDR2 as FQGNSA. The CDR3 totals 13 residues. V lost 3 bases and J lost 10, with 12 bases in between. The chain's CDR3 is CASSFGTPEELFF. The CDR3 coding sequence is TGTGCCAGCAGCTTTGGGACACCGGAGGAGCTGTTTTTT.

This chain uses TRBV7-2 with TRBJ1-3; 8 nucleotides agree with TRBD1. With V trimmed by 1 base and J by 4 bases, 6 bases remained unmatched. CDR3 length: 16 residues. The germline V gene encodes CDR1 SGHTA and CDR2 FQGNSA. The CDR3: CASSLEPGGGGNTIYF. CDR3 bases: TGTGCCAGCAGCTTAGAGCCAGGGGGCGGAGGAAACACCATATATTTT.

This clone occurred a few times. The V gene is TRBV7-2, the J gene TRBJ2-7, with D tentatively TRBD2 (7 bases). Per germline, CDR1 SGHTA and CDR2 FQGNSA. There are 15 residues in the CDR3. The V and J ends lost 5 bases and 2 bases respectively, with 16 bases between them. The CDR3 spells CASSPRGGRAYEQYF. CDR3 in DNA: TGTGCCAGCAGCCCCCGCGGGGGCAGAGCCTACGAGCAGTACTTC.

CDR3: CASSFGGGRRPVDYGYTF. The CDR3 DNA sequence: TGTGCCAGCAGCTTCGGGGGGGGGCGGCGGCCGGTGGACTATGGCTACACCTTC. This rearrangement joins TRBV5-8 to TRBJ1-2, with D possibly TRBD1 on 6 matching bases. Trimming removed 2 bases from V and 3 bases from J, with 23 bases in between. Germline V lookup: CDR1 SGHTS, CDR2 YDEGEE. The length of the CDR3 is 18 residues.

The chain employs TRBV6-1 and TRBJ1-1; maybe TRBD1 (6 bases). The CDR3 length is 15 residues. CDR1 is MNHNS, CDR2 SASEGT, per germline. Trimming cost V 8 bases and J 6 bases, with 22 bases left between them. The CDR3 spells CASSFDRTLEAEAFF. In DNA form, the CDR3 reads TGTGCCAGCTCGTTCGACAGGACATTAGAAGCTGAAGCTTTCTTT.

This clone has only a few counts. The chain is built from TRBV5-1 and TRBJ2-7; 8 nucleotides match TRBD2. Trimming cost V 3 bases and J 3 bases; bases outside gene matches: 8. The germline CDR1 and CDR2 sequences are SGHRS and YFSETQ. The CDR3 consists of 15 residues. CDR3 in amino acids: CASSSPGLGVYEQYF. Here the CDR3 DNA reads TGCGCCAGCAGCTCGCCGGGACTAGGTGTCTACGAGCAGTACTTC.

The chain couples TRBV6-5 to TRBJ2-2; weak D call: TRBD2 (5 bases). The CDR3 is 14 amino acids. Germline CDR1 and CDR2: MNHEY and SVGAGI. With 2 bases removed from V and 10 bases from J, the gap between germline ends came to 14 bases. CDR3 bases: TGTGCCAGCAGTTACGACCGTGCGAGGGAGGAGCTGTTTTTT. Translating gives CASSYDRAREELFF.

This clone has only a few counts. The gene calls are TRBV7-2 and TRBJ2-3, with 9 bases fitting TRBD2. V lost 6 bases and J lost 10; bases outside the gene matches: 8. The germline V gene encodes CDR1 SGHTA and CDR2 FQGNSA. This CDR3 has 13 amino acids. DNA of the CDR3: TGTGCCAGCAGTTTTACTAGCGGGTTTCCGCAGTATTTT. Its protein product is CASSFTSGFPQYF.

This clone was detected once. The chain combines TRBV5-1 with TRBJ1-1; perhaps TRBD1 as D (5 bases). The CDR3 contains 13 residues. From germline, CDR1 is SGHRS and CDR2 YFSETQ. V shed 3 bases and J shed 2 bases, with 8 bases lying between them. CDR3 DNA sequence: TGCGCCAGCAGCTGGACATTTAACACTGAAGCTTTCTTT. Translating it yields CASSWTFNTEAFF.

This clone was detected a few times. CDR3 amino acids: CASSYDRVGGYTF. DNA for the CDR3: TGTGCCAGCAGCTACGACAGGGTCGGCGGCTACACCTTC. This chain joins TRBV5-5 and TRBJ1-2; 7 bases map to TRBD1. This CDR3 has 13 residues. J lost 8 bases, V lost 3 bases, and 7 bases had no gene match. Germline assignment: CDR1 SGHKS and CDR2 YYEKEE (reference sequence).

The V and J genes are TRBV7-2 and TRBJ2-5, with 13 nucleotides matching TRBD2. CDR3 length equals 15 residues. CDR1 is SGHTA, CDR2 FQGNSA, per germline. J gave up 6 bases and V 3 bases, and 4 bases lay outside the gene matches. Here the CDR3 DNA reads TGTGCCAGCAGCTTGGGGACTAGCGGGGTCCAGACCCAGTACTTC. It translates to CASSLGTSGVQTQYF. Full variable domain (outside the CDR3, taken from reference TRBV7-2 and TRBJ2-5): GAGVSQSPSNKVTEKGKDVELRCDPISGHTALYWYRQSLGQGLEFLIYFQGNSAPDKSGLPSDRFSAERTGGSVSTLTIQRTQQEDSAVYLCASSLGTSGVQTQYFGPGTRLLVL.

The genes are TRBV10-2 and TRBJ1-1; 8 bases line up with TRBD1. Germline CDR1 WSHSY, CDR2 SAAADI. V trimming: 6 bases; J trimming: 5 bases; junction bases outside the gene matches: 8. The CDR3 sequence is 14 residues long. DNA for the CDR3: TGCGCCAGCAGGGCCGGACAGGGCAGAACTGAAGCTTTCTTT. Amino acid sequence: CASRAGQGRTEAFF.

This rearrangement joins TRBV5-5 to TRBJ2-6; possible D gene TRBD2, 6 bases. Trimming left V 6 bases short and J 0 bases short, with 16 bases between. CDR3 length: 17 residues. Per germline, CDR1 SGHKS and CDR2 YYEKEE (reference sequence). CDR3: CASKAGTLSSGANVLTF. The CDR3, as DNA: TGTGCCAGCAAGGCCGGGACTCTTAGCTCTGGGGCCAACGTCCTGACTTTC. The full variable domain, with the rest looked up from reference TRBV5-5 and TRBJ2-6, is DAGVTQSPTHLIKTRGQQVTLRCSPISGHKSVSWYQQVLGQGPQFIFQYYEKEERGRGNFPDRFSARQFPNYSSELNVNALLLGDSALYLCASKAGTLSSGANVLTFGAGSRLTVL.

This chain uses TRBV10-3 with TRBJ2-5; D gene uncertain. Germline V CDR1 and CDR2: ENHRY, SYGVKD. V was pared by 6 bases and J by 11 bases, with 16 bases between. The CDR3 extends over 12 amino acids. In DNA, the CDR3 is TGTGCCATCAGCGGTTCTCCTCGTGAGCAGTACTTC. Residues: CAISGSPREQYF.

This clone was found once. The chain uses TRBV19 and TRBJ1-5, with TRBD1 identical over 11 bases. The CDR3 runs to 17 residues. Germline V gives CDR1 LNHDA, CDR2 SQIVND (reference sequence). The trim removed 5 bases at V and 4 bases at J, leaving 10 bases unmatched. In DNA, the CDR3 is TGTGCCAGTAGTCTCCGCTGGGACAGGGGGAAAAATCAGCCCCAGCATTTT. As protein: CASSLRWDRGKNQPQHF.